The 2 T cell receptor beta chains in this list originate from one sample, sequenced in a study of patients and donors after allogeneic stem cell transplantation. TCRdb reanalysed the RT-PCR reads using MiXCR and keeps one entry per CDR3 protein. The sample has about 87,000 distinct CDR3 sequences, about 5% seen once. The sequenced sample consisted of blood, either unsorted or a sorted T cell fraction (not recorded which). These receptor sequences come from a human donor who was either an allogeneic HSCT recipient or a stem cell or donor lymphocyte infusion donor (not recorded which). It is not recorded whose cells these are; they may come from a transplant donor.

This clonotype showed up many times. This chain links TRBV18 with TRBJ2-3, with TRBD1 matching 7 bases. The germline gives CDR1 KGHSH, CDR2 LQKENI. J was trimmed by 3 bases and V by 3 bases; bases with no gene match: 6. There are 15 residues in the CDR3. CDR3 in DNA: TGTGCCAGCTCACCGACAGGGATGAGGACAGATACGCAGTATTTT. Protein: CASSPTGMRTDTQYF.

This clonotype was recorded at least ten times. The chain combines TRBV28 with TRBJ2-1; TRBD2 agrees at 9 bases. The CDR3 spans 16 residues. The germline V gene has CDR1 MDHEN and CDR2 SYDVKM. J was trimmed by 7 bases and V by 3 bases; bases with no gene match: 10. This CDR3 reads CASSLLGLAQINEQFF. The CDR3 coding sequence is TGTGCCAGCAGTTTGCTCGGACTAGCGCAAATAAATGAGCAGTTCTTC.